This T cell receptor (beta chain) is drawn from a study of shared clonotypes between healthy human individuals. In the naive CD8 group, cells lacked CD45RO and were positively selected for CCR7, so terminally differentiated effector memory CD45RA+ cells were left out. Clones were read by immunoSEQ multiplex PCR, and TCRdb kept only the in-frame ones, dropping some. Found here are roughly 2.1 million clones, approximately 94% of them singletons; the top ten hold 1.5% to 2%. As regards this clone: Its antigen is unknown.

From germline, CDR1 is LNHDA and CDR2 SQIVND (reference sequence). This CDR3 has 14 amino acids. Deletions cut 7 bases from V and 4 bases from J, with 16 bases between. Overall study results and limits: Larger estimated richness was generally recorded for naive subsets relative to memory subsets.

The sequence came from a man between 18 and 35 years old in good health. Some clones in this sample may be carry-over from other donors' samples. The chain recombines TRBV19 with TRBJ1-2, with D hard to call. Sequenced sample: naive CD8+ T cells from PBMCs. For the CDR3, the DNA is TGTGCCAGTACCACGTTCGGGCCTCGCTATGGCTACACCTTC. Its protein is CASTTFGPRYGYTF. The full variable domain, its missing parts supplied by reference TRBV19 and TRBJ1-2, is DGGITQSPKYLFRKEGQNVTLSCEQNLNHDAMYWYRQDPGQGLRLIYYSQIVNDFQKGDIAEGYSVSREKKESFPLTVTSAQKNPTAFYLCASTTFGPRYGYTFGSGTRLTVV.